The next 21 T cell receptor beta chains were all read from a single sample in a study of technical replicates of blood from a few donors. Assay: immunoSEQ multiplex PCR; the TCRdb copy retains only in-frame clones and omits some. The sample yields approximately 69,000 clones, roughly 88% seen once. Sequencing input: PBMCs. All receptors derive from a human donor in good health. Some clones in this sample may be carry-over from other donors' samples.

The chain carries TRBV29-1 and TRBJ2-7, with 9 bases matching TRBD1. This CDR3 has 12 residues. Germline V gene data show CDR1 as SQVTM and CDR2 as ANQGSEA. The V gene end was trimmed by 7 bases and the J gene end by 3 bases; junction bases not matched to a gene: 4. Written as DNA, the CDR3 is TGCAGCGCCGGGACAGGGTTCTACGAGCAGTACTTC. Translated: CSAGTGFYEQYF.

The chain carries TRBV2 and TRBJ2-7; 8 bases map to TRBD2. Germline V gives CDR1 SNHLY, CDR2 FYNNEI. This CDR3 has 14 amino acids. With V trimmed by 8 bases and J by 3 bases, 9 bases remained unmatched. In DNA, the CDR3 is TGTGCCAGCGGGACCAGCGGGGGATTCTACGAGCAGTACTTC. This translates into CASGTSGGFYEQYF.

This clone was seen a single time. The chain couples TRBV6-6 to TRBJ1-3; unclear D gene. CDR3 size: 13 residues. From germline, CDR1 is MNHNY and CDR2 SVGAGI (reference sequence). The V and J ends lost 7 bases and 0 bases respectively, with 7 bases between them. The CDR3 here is CASISNSGNTIYF. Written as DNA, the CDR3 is TGTGCCAGCATTTCCAACTCTGGAAACACCATATATTTT.

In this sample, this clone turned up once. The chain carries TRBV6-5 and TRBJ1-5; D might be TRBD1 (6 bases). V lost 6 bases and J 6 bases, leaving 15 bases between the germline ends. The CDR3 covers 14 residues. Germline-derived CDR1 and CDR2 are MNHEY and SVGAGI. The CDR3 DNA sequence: TGTGCCAGCAGGGAGAGTGGGGGCTCTCAGCCCCAGCATTTT. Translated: CASRESGGSQPQHF.

CDR3 bases: TGTGCCAGCAGGACACAGGGGGCGGGTACCGGGGAGCTGTTTTTT. Amino acid sequence: CASRTQGAGTGELFF. The V call is TRBV28, the J call TRBJ2-2; 9 bases agree with TRBD1. Germline loops: CDR1 MDHEN, CDR2 SYDVKM. V lost 6 bases and J lost 5; bases outside the gene matches: 7. This CDR3 is built from 15 residues. Based on the CDR3 plus reference TRBV28 and TRBJ2-2, the full variable domain is DVKVTQSSRYLVKRTGEKVFLECVQDMDHENMFWYRQDPGLGLRLIYFSYDVKMKEKGDIPEGYSVSREKKERFSLILESASTNQTSMYLCASRTQGAGTGELFFGEGSRLTVL.

The CDR3 is CASSLTGSRGETQYF. CDR3 sequence (DNA): TGTGCCAGCAGTTTAACAGGATCCCGTGGGGAGACCCAGTACTTC. The chain has TRBV7-7 and TRBJ2-5; tentatively, D is TRBD1 (5 bases). Deletions cut 6 bases from V and 5 bases from J, with 19 bases between. The CDR3 is 15 residues long. CDR1 is SSHAT, CDR2 FNYEAQ, per germline (reference sequence).

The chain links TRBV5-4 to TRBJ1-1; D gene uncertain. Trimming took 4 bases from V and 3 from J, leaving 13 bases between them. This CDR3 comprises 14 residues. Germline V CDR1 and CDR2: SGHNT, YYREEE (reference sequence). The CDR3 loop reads CASSLALRDTEAFF. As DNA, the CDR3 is TGTGCCAGCAGCCTAGCCCTCCGGGACACTGAAGCTTTCTTT.

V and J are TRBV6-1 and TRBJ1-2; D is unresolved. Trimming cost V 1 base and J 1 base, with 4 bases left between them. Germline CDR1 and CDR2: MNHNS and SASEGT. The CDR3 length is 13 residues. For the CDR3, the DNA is TGTGCCAGCAGTGAAGGAGGTAACTATGGCTACACCTTC. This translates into CASSEGGNYGYTF.

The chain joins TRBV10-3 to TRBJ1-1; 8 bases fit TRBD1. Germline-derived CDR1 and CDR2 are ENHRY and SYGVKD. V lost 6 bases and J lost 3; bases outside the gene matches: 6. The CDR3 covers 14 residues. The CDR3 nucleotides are TGTGCCATCAGGAACGACAGGGGTGACACTGAAGCTTTCTTT. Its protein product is CAIRNDRGDTEAFF.

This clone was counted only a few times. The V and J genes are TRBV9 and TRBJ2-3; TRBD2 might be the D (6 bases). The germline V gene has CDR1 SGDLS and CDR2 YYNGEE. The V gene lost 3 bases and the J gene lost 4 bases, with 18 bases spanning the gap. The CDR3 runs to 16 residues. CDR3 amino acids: CASSASGVGAADTQYF. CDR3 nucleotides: TGTGCCAGCAGCGCGTCGGGGGTAGGGGCCGCAGATACGCAGTATTTT.

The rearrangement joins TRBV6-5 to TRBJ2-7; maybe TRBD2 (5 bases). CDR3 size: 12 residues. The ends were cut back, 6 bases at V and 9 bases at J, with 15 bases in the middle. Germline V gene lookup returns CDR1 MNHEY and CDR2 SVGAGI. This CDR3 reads CASRSGGTRQYF. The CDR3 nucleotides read TGTGCCAGCAGAAGCGGAGGTACTAGGCAGTACTTC.

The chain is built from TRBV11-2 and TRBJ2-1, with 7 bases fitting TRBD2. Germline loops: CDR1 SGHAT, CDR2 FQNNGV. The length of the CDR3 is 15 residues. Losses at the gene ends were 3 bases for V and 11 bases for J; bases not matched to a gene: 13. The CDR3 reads CASSFGLGNERKQFF. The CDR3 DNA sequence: TGTGCCAGCAGCTTCGGACTAGGGAATGAGCGTAAGCAGTTCTTC.

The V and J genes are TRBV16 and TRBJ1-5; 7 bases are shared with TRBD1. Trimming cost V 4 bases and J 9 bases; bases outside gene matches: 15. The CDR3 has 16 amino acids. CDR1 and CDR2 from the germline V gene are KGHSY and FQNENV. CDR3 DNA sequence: TGTGCCAGCAGCCGGAGGGCAGGGGGATCCCTAGGGCCCCAGCATTTT. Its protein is CASSRRAGGSLGPQHF.

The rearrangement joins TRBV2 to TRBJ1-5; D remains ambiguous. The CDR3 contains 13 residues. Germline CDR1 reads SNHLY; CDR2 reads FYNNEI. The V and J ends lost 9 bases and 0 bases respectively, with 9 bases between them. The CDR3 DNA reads TGTGCCAGTACAGTTAATAGCAATCAGCCCCAGCATTTT. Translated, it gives CASTVNSNQPQHF.

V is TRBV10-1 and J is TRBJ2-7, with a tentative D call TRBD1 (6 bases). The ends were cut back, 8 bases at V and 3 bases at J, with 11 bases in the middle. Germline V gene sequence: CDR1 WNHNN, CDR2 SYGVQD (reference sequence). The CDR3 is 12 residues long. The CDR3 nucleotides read TGCGCCAGCGGACAGCGAAACTACGAGCAGTACTTC. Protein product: CASGQRNYEQYF.

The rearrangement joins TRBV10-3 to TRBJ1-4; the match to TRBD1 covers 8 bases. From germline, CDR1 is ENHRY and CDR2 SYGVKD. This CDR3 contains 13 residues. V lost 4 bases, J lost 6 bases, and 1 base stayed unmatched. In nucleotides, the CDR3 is TGTGCCATCAGTGCAGGGGGCTATGAAAAACTGTTTTTT. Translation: CAISAGGYEKLFF.

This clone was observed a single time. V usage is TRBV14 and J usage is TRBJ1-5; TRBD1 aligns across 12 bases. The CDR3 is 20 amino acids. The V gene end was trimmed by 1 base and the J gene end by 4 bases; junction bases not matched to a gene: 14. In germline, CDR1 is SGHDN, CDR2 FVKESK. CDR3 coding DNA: TGTGCCAGCAGCCAAGTGGAACTCCGGGACAGGGGGCCGGGGAATCAGCCCCAGCATTTT. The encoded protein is CASSQVELRDRGPGNQPQHF. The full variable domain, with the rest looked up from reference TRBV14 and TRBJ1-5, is EAGVTQFPSHSVIEKGQTVTLRCDPISGHDNLYWYRRVMGKEIKFLLHFVKESKQDESGMPNNRFLAERTGGTYSTLKVQPAELEDSGVYFCASSQVELRDRGPGNQPQHFGDGTRLSIL.

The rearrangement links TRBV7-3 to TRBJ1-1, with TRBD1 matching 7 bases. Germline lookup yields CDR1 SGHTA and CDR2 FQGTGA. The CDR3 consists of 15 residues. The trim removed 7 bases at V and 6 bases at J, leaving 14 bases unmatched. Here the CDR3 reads CASTHRGEIPSEAFF. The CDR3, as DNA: TGTGCCAGCACCCACAGGGGCGAGATCCCCTCTGAAGCTTTCTTT. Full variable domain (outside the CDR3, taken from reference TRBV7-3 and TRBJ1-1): GAGVSQTPSNKVTEKGKYVELRCDPISGHTALYWYRQSLGQGPEFLIYFQGTGAADDSGLPNDRFFAVRPEGSVSTLKIQRTERGDSAVYLCASTHRGEIPSEAFFGQGTRLTVV.

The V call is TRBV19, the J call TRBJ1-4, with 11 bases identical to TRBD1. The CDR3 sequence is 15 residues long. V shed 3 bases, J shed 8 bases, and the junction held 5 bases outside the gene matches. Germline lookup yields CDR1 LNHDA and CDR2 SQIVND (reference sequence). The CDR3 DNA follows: TGTGCCAGTAGTATGGGGACAGGGGGAGGCGAAAAACTGTTTTTT. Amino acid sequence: CASSMGTGGGEKLFF. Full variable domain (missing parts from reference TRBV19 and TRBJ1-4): DGGITQSPKYLFRKEGQNVTLSCEQNLNHDAMYWYRQDPGQGLRLIYYSQIVNDFQKGDIAEGYSVSREKKESFPLTVTSAQKNPTAFYLCASSMGTGGGEKLFFGSGTQLSVL.

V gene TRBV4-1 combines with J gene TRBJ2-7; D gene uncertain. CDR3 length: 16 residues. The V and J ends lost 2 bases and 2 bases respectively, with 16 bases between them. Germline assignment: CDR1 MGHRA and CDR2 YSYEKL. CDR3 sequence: CASSQTSAQTAYEQYF. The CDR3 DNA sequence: TGCGCCAGCAGCCAAACAAGCGCCCAAACTGCCTACGAGCAGTACTTC.

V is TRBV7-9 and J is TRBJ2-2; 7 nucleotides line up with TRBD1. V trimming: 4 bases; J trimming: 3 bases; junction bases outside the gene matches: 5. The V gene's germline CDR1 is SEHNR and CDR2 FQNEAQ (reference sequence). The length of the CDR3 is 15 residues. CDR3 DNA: TGTGCCAGCAGCTCCCTGACAGGGTACACCGGGGAGCTGTTTTTT. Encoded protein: CASSSLTGYTGELFF.